This T cell receptor beta chain was recovered during a study of tumor-infiltrating lymphocytes in primary liver carcinoma. On the study more broadly: The five patients, who were men and women, ranged in age from 30 to 69 years. Each of the growths was stage T1-T3 N0M0, extending about 4 to 10 cm across. General study points: Tumors had a significantly higher top-250-clone fraction than blood (p = 0.039).

By share of the sample, this clonotype is medium-sized. The target antigen is unknown. A constant-region primer served to make TCR beta cDNA from about 0.45 ug total RNA. It was through three nested multiplex PCR rounds of slightly modified ARM-PCR that TCR beta libraries arose. Primers for the first two PCR rounds were TRBV1-TRBV30 forward primers and a C-beta reverse primer (approximately 10 cycles per round). TCRdb ran MiXCR on the multiplex PCR reads and lists one entry per CDR3 protein. The sample lists about 22,000 distinct CDR3 sequences, 80% seen once, with under 40% in the top ten. The ends were cut back, 0 bases at V and 2 bases at J, with 4 bases in the middle. Germline values: CDR1 SGHAT, CDR2 FQNNGV. This CDR3 has 13 residues. The approximately 17-32 mg bulk tissue piece was not sorted before simultaneous RNA and DNA extraction. Every one of the tumor samples had a viable tumor cell content above 75%.

This chain joins TRBV11-2 and TRBJ1-2; D gene unclear. The receptor was isolated from a woman in her 30s with primary liver carcinoma and hepatitis B virus infection. Input material: liver tumor tissue from sampling region 2. The sample's subset: tumor region T2, inferior pole. The CDR3: CASSLEGNYGYTF. The CDR3 DNA follows: TGTGCCAGCAGCTTAGAGGGGAACTATGGCTACACCTTC.